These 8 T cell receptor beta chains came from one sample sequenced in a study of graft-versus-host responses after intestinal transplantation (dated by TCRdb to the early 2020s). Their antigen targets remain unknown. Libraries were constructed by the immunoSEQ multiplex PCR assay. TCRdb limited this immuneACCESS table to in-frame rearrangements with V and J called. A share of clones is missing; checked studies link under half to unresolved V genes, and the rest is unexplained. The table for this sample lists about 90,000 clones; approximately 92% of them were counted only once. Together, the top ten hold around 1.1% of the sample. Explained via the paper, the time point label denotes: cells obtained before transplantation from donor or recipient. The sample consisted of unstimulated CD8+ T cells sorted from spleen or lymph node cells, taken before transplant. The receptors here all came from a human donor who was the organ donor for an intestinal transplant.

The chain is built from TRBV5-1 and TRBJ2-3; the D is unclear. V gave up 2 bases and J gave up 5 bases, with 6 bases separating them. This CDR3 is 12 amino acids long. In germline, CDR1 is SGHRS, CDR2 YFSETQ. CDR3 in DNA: TGCGCCAGCAGCTTTTCTAGAGATACGCAGTATTTT. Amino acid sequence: CASSFSRDTQYF.

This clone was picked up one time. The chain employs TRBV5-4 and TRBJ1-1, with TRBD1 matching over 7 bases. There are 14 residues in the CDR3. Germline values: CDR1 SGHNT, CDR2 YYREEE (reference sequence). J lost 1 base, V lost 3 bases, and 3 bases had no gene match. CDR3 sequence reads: CASSYRGGNTEAFF. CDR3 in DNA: TGTGCCAGCAGCTACAGGGGAGGGAACACTGAAGCTTTCTTT.

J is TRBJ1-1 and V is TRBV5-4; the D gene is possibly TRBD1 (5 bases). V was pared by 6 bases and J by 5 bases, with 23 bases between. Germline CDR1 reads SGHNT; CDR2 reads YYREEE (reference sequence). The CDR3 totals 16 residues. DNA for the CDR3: TGTGCCAGCAACCCGAAGGGCCTCGCCAGGGTTACTGAAGCTTTCTTT. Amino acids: CASNPKGLARVTEAFF.

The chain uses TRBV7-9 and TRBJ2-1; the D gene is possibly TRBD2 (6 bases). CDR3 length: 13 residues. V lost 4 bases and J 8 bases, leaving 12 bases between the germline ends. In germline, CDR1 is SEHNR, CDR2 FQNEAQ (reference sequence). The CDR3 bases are TGTGCCAGCAGCTCGGGACTCACGTATGAGCAGTTCTTC. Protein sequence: CASSSGLTYEQFF.

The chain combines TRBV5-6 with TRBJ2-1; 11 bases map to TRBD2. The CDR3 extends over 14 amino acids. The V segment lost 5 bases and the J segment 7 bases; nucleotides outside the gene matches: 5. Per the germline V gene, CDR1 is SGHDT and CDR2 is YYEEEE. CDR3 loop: CASSGTSGSNEQFF. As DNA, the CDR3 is TGTGCCAGCAGTGGAACTAGCGGGAGTAATGAGCAGTTCTTC.

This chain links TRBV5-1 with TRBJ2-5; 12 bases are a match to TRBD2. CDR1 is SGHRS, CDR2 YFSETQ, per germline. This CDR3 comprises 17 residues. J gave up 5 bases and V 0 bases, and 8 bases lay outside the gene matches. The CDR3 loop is CASSLASGGAEGETQYF. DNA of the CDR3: TGCGCCAGCAGCTTGGCTAGCGGGGGGGCCGAGGGTGAGACCCAGTACTTC.

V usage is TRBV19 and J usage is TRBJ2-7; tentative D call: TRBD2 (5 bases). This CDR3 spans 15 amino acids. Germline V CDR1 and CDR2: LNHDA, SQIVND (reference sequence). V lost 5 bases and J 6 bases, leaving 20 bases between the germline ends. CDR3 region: CASSPYALAPREQYF. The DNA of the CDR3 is TGTGCCAGTAGTCCCTATGCCCTAGCCCCCCGCGAGCAGTACTTC.

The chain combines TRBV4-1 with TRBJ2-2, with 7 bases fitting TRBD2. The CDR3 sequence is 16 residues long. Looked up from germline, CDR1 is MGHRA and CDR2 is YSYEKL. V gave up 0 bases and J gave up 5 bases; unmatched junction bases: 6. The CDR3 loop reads CASSQEAGLGTGELFF. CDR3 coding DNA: TGCGCCAGCAGCCAAGAGGCCGGACTAGGGACCGGGGAGCTGTTTTTT.